The rows below give T cell receptor beta chains drawn from one sample of a study of OX40 agonist ivuxolimab in advanced cancers. The table came from immunoSEQ multiplex PCR; TCRdb's copy has only in-frame clones and leaves some out. The sample lists fewer than 30,000 clones, about two thirds occurring once. The material was CD4+ or CD8+ T cells sorted from blood, obtained in a trial of the OX40 agonist ivuxolimab. These receptors were taken from an adult with an advanced solid tumor such as melanoma, head and neck, liver or kidney cancer. The CDR3 runs from the conserved cysteine through the conserved F or W. D genes are given only for firm matches. Clone size is stated in some rows and not others, as once, few, many or a class when expanded.

j_call | v_call | d_call | clone_size | cdr3_length | cdr3_aa | cdr3_nt
TRBJ2-7 | TRBV7-6 | TRBD1 | - | 17 | CASSSQTGMSLSYEQYF | TGTGCCAGCAGCTCACAGACAGGGATGTCCCTAAGCTACGAGCAGTACTTC
TRBJ2-3 | TRBV13 | - | - | 14 | CASKRGEEGDTQYF | TGTGCCAGCAAACGCGGGGAAGAAGGAGATACGCAGTATTTT
TRBJ1-2 | TRBV7-9 | - | - | 14 | CASSLGADSYGYTF | TGTGCCAGCAGCTTAGGGGCGGACAGTTATGGCTACACCTTC
TRBJ2-1 | TRBV27 | TRBD2 | - | 16 | CASSLSGGGAYNEQFF | TGTGCCAGCAGTTTATCGGGCGGGGGGGCTTACAATGAGCAGTTCTTC
TRBJ2-1 | TRBV29-1 | - | - | 14 | CSVVGQGMGNEQFF | TGCAGCGTTGTAGGGCAGGGAATGGGTAATGAGCAGTTCTTC
TRBJ1-1 | TRBV5-6 | - | - | 14 | CASSLNSRATEAFF | TGTGCCAGCAGCTTGAATTCTAGAGCCACTGAAGCTTTCTTT
TRBJ2-3 | TRBV7-3 | - | medium-sized | 13 | CASSFGGADTQYF | TGTGCCAGCAGCTTCGGGGGCGCAGATACGCAGTATTTT
TRBJ1-5 | TRBV4-1 | - | - | 18 | CASSQDRETDLGNQPQHF | TGCGCCAGCAGCCAAGATAGGGAGACCGACCTGGGAAATCAGCCCCAGCATTTT
TRBJ2-3 | TRBV19 | - | few | 16 | CASSPWGGYGTDTQYF | TGTGCCAGTAGTCCCTGGGGGGGCTACGGCACAGATACGCAGTATTTT
TRBJ2-1 | TRBV11-2 | - | once | 15 | CASSLAAGSNNEQFF | TGTGCCAGCAGCTTGGCCGCAGGGAGTAACAATGAGCAGTTCTTC
TRBJ1-2 | TRBV6-1 | TRBD1 | - | 15 | CASSGYRGGGGGYTF | TGTGCCAGCAGTGGGTACAGGGGCGGGGGAGGAGGCTACACCTTC
TRBJ2-2 | TRBV19 | - | - | 12 | CASSITAGELFF | TGTGCCAGTAGCATCACCGCCGGGGAGCTGTTTTTT